The TCR beta chain under discussion was sequenced for a study of T cells in Graves' hyperthyroidism and ophthalmopathy. Study-wide results and caveats: With a median lead of approximately 6.4 months before onset, the model predicted ophthalmopathy.

This clonotype appeared many times. The antigen remains undetermined. Regions amplified from RNA transcripts were the TCR beta CDR3 regions. A set of HTBI primers served as the primers for a first-round RT-PCR of the TCR CDR3. TCRdb called the multiplex PCR reads again in MiXCR, with one record for every CDR3 protein. The sample includes around 690,000 distinct CDR3 sequences, around 16% of them seen just once. Deletions cut 2 bases from V and 5 bases from J, with 15 bases between. This CDR3 is 16 amino acids long. Per germline, CDR1 MNHEY and CDR2 SMNVEV (reference sequence). The genes are TRBV27 and TRBJ2-2; D remains ambiguous. This clonotype was obtained from a man aged 50 or older with Graves' hyperthyroidism. Sequenced sample: blood. In DNA form, the CDR3 reads TGTGCCAGCAGTTTAACGCTGAACATTATGACCGGGGAGCTGTTTTTT. Protein product: CASSLTLNIMTGELFF.